The present entry profiles one TCR beta chain with its context. From the PCR reads, TCRdb called clonotypes with MiXCR, one entry per CDR3 protein. The sample lists 20,000 to 25,000 distinct CDR3 sequences, under 45% seen once, with 9% to 14% in the top ten. From germline, CDR1 is KGHDR and CDR2 SFDVKD. CDR3 length: 16 residues. Trimming removed 10 bases at V and 0 bases at J, with 19 bases between. The data were obtained in a study of tumor-infiltrating lymphocytes in oesophageal squamous cell carcinoma. Material for sequencing was esophageal tumor tissue. The sequence came from a male donor with esophageal squamous cell carcinoma. This chain connects TRBV24-1 to TRBJ2-3; D is uncertain. CDR3 sequence: CATSPLRSSSTDTQYF. The CDR3 coding sequence is TGTGCCACGTCCCCCCTCAGGTCGTCTAGCACAGATACGCAGTATTTT.